This T cell receptor (beta chain) appears in the sequencing data of a study of graft-versus-host responses after intestinal transplantation. Across the study: Recipients got multivisceral, liver-intestinal, or isolated intestinal transplants.

The repertoire was sequenced with immunoSEQ multiplex PCR; TCRdb's copy has only in-frame clones and lacks some. The sample yields about 88,000 clones, almost 90% seen once. CDR1 is MNHEY, CDR2 SVGAGI, per germline. This CDR3 region has 15 residues. The V and J ends lost 6 bases and 1 base, in that order; junction bases with no gene match: 7. Study conclusions and caveats: The marrow of recipients harbored GvH clones, and ileum or blood showed some of them first. Early post-transplant falls in HvG clones accompanied the peak levels of circulating GvH clones.

Of note for this clone: Antigen: not known.

The receptor was derived from a human donor who received an intestinal transplant. The chain employs TRBV6-5 and TRBJ1-1, with 8 bases aligning to TRBD1. Sequenced here: unstimulated CD4+ T cells sorted from spleen or lymph node cells, sampled before intestinal transplant. CDR3 sequence: CASRQTGEGNTEAFF. CDR3 DNA sequence: TGTGCCAGCAGACAGACAGGGGAAGGGAACACTGAAGCTTTCTTT.